Below are 7 T cell receptor beta chains sequenced from a single sample in a study of blood T cells in healthy people across ages. With a J-beta primer mix and a sample-barcoded 5' primer, a second PCR ran about 7 to 12 cycles. TCRdb analysed the 5' RACE reads with MiXCR anew, one entry per CDR3 protein. The top ten hold over 5.5% of the sample, which has roughly 1.4 million distinct CDR3 sequences, approximately 63% seen once. The sequencing input was blood. All receptors come from a young man in good health.

The rearrangement uses TRBV20-1 and TRBJ2-7; 14 bases map to TRBD2. The V gene's germline CDR1 is DFQATT and CDR2 SNEGSKA (reference sequence). The J segment lost 1 base and the V segment lost 6 bases, leaving 8 bases of the junction unmatched. The CDR3 is 16 residues long. The DNA for the CDR3 is TGCAGTGCAAGGCCGGGACTAGCGGGAGTTTCCTACGAGCAGTACTTC. It translates to CSARPGLAGVSYEQYF.

The rearrangement links TRBV5-1 to TRBJ1-1; D remains unclear. Trimming cost V 5 bases and J 7 bases, with 12 bases left between them. The CDR3 covers 12 residues. Germline-derived CDR1 and CDR2 are SGHRS and YFSETQ. The CDR3 loop is CASRDNTGEAFF. CDR3 DNA: TGCGCCAGCAGAGATAACACGGGTGAAGCTTTCTTT.

The chain employs TRBV4-2 and TRBJ1-5, with TRBD1 matching over 9 bases. Losses at the gene ends were 3 bases for V and 7 bases for J; bases not matched to a gene: 4. The CDR3 covers 14 residues. Germline CDR1 and CDR2: LGHNA and YNFKEQ. CDR3 bases: TGTGCCAGCAGCCAGGGGACAGGGATCCAGCCCCAGCATTTT. This codes for CASSQGTGIQPQHF.

This clonotype was counted between two and nine times. The gene calls are TRBV7-2 and TRBJ2-1; D gene ambiguous. Germline V lookup: CDR1 SGHTA, CDR2 FQGNSA. V was trimmed by 1 base and J by 6 bases, leaving 10 bases between them. The CDR3 length is 14 residues. The CDR3 is CASSLGARPNEQFF. The CDR3 DNA sequence: TGTGCCAGCAGCTTAGGCGCCCGACCCAATGAGCAGTTCTTC.

The chain is built from TRBV6-6 and TRBJ1-1, with D unclear. The CDR3 length is 13 residues. Trimming took off 11 bases at V and 5 bases at J, with 18 bases between the two ends. The germline CDR1 and CDR2 sequences are MNHNY and SVGAGI (reference sequence). The CDR3 here is CAANSSGRTEAFF. The CDR3 coding sequence is TGTGCCGCGAATTCCTCAGGCAGGACTGAAGCTTTCTTT.

CDR3 in amino acids: CASSQPTGQHITDTQYF. The CDR3 bases are TGTGCCAGCAGCCAACCTACGGGACAGCATATAACAGATACGCAGTATTTT. The chain couples TRBV14 to TRBJ2-3; the match to TRBD1 covers 7 bases. The V gene's germline CDR1 is SGHDN and CDR2 FVKESK. The CDR3 spans 17 residues. Trimming took 2 bases from V and 3 from J; bases not matched to a gene: 11.

The table lists this clonotype with a count of one. At one end, the junction sequence differs from germline, possibly due to a read error. The chain couples TRBV5-1 to TRBJ1-2; 8 bases map to TRBD1. This CDR3 is built from 15 residues. Germline lookup yields CDR1 SGHRS and CDR2 YFSETQ. CDR3 nucleotide sequence: TGCGCCAGCTGCTTGAGGCCGACAGGGGTGGATGGCTACACCTTC. Translated: CASCLRPTGVDGYTF.